The rows below give T cell receptor beta chains drawn from one sample of a study of T cell responses to AZD1222 COVID-19 vaccine. Here immunoSEQ multiplex PCR was the method, and the copy in TCRdb shows in-frame clones only, minus some. The table has 95,000 to 150,000 clones, roughly 90% seen once. The specimen comprised peripheral blood, sampled on day 0 of AZD1222 vaccination. These receptors were collected from an adult in good health. The CDR3 runs from the conserved cysteine through the conserved F or W. D genes are given only for firm matches. Rows give clone size only sometimes, using once, few, many, or a class for an expanded clone.

J gene: TRBJ1-3; D gene: TRBD1; clone size: NA; V gene: TRBV18; CDR3 protein: CASSPGQVDVSGNTIYF; CDR3 DNA: TGTGCCAGCTCACCCGGACAGGTAGACGTTTCTGGAAACACCATATATTTT
J gene: TRBJ2-3; D gene: TRBD1; clone size: once; V gene: TRBV2; CDR3 protein: CASPDLGQNTDTQYF; CDR3 DNA: TGTGCCAGCCCCGACCTGGGACAGAACACAGATACGCAGTATTTT
J gene: TRBJ2-4; D gene: TRBD1; clone size: NA; V gene: TRBV5-1; CDR3 protein: CASRRDSQNIQYF; CDR3 DNA: TGCGCCAGCAGGAGGGACAGCCAAAACATTCAGTACTTC
J gene: TRBJ2-2; D gene: NA; clone size: once; V gene: TRBV19; CDR3 protein: CASRLEGELFF; CDR3 DNA: TGTGCCAGTAGACTCGAAGGGGAGCTGTTTTTT
J gene: TRBJ2-2; D gene: NA; clone size: NA; V gene: TRBV13; CDR3 protein: CASSLGQNTGELFF; CDR3 DNA: TGTGCCAGCAGCTTAGGACAGAACACCGGGGAGCTGTTTTTT
J gene: TRBJ2-3; D gene: TRBD2; clone size: NA; V gene: TRBV3-1/TRBV3-2; CDR3 protein: CASSQSFSGSQGTDTQYF; CDR3 DNA: TGTGCCAGCAGCCAGTCGTTTAGCGGGAGTCAGGGCACAGATACGCAGTATTTT
J gene: TRBJ1-1; D gene: NA; clone size: once; V gene: TRBV27; CDR3 protein: CASSLTGNTEAFF; CDR3 DNA: TGTGCCAGCAGTCTTACAGGGAACACTGAAGCTTTCTTT
J gene: TRBJ1-1; D gene: TRBD1; clone size: NA; V gene: TRBV9; CDR3 protein: CASSVAGGSNTEAFF; CDR3 DNA: TGTGCCAGCAGCGTAGCAGGGGGCTCGAACACTGAAGCTTTCTTT
J gene: TRBJ1-2; D gene: NA; clone size: NA; V gene: TRBV10-3; CDR3 protein: CAISESGQTGGYTF; CDR3 DNA: TGTGCCATCAGTGAGTCGGGTCAGACTGGCGGCTACACCTTC
J gene: TRBJ2-1; D gene: NA; clone size: NA; V gene: TRBV19; CDR3 protein: CASRTGITGNEQFF; CDR3 DNA: TGTGCCAGTAGAACGGGTATCACGGGGAATGAGCAGTTCTTC
J gene: TRBJ2-5; D gene: TRBD2; clone size: few; V gene: TRBV6-1; CDR3 protein: CASSEEDGRGQETQYF; CDR3 DNA: TGTGCCAGCAGTGAGGAAGACGGGAGGGGGCAAGAGACCCAGTACTTC
J gene: TRBJ2-2; D gene: TRBD1; clone size: NA; V gene: TRBV29-1; CDR3 protein: CSVEDPSRDRVTGELFF; CDR3 DNA: TGCAGCGTTGAAGATCCGTCTCGGGACAGGGTTACCGGGGAGCTGTTTTTT
J gene: TRBJ1-1; D gene: NA; clone size: NA; V gene: TRBV28; CDR3 protein: CASSEYTEAFF; CDR3 DNA: TGTGCCAGCAGTGAGTACACTGAAGCTTTCTTT
J gene: TRBJ2-2; D gene: TRBD2; clone size: NA; V gene: TRBV11-3; CDR3 protein: CASSLATQLAGGPQDGELFF; CDR3 DNA: TGTGCCAGCAGCTTAGCCACCCAACTAGCGGGAGGGCCTCAGGACGGGGAGCTGTTTTTT
J gene: TRBJ1-2; D gene: TRBD1; clone size: NA; V gene: TRBV15; CDR3 protein: CATSRDGDRNYGYTF; CDR3 DNA: TGTGCCACCAGCAGAGATGGGGACAGGAACTATGGCTACACCTTC
J gene: TRBJ1-1; D gene: NA; clone size: NA; V gene: TRBV11-1; CDR3 protein: CASSLSRYMNTEAFF; CDR3 DNA: TGTGCCAGCAGCTTGTCAAGGTACATGAACACTGAAGCTTTCTTT
J gene: TRBJ2-1; D gene: TRBD2; clone size: NA; V gene: TRBV7-3; CDR3 protein: CASSLTVLAGAYYNEQFF; CDR3 DNA: TGTGCCAGCAGCTTAACGGTACTAGCGGGAGCATATTACAATGAGCAGTTCTTC
J gene: TRBJ2-3; D gene: NA; clone size: NA; V gene: TRBV11-1; CDR3 protein: CASSLVSGSTDTQYF; CDR3 DNA: TGTGCCAGCAGCTTAGTTAGCGGAAGCACAGATACGCAGTATTTT
J gene: TRBJ1-1; D gene: TRBD1; clone size: NA; V gene: TRBV10-3; CDR3 protein: CAIRRQGSAGVNTEAFF; CDR3 DNA: TGTGCCATCAGAAGACAGGGCTCCGCAGGGGTGAACACTGAAGCTTTCTTT
J gene: TRBJ1-5; D gene: NA; clone size: NA; V gene: TRBV2; CDR3 protein: CASSEAMRGTQPQHF; CDR3 DNA: TGTGCCAGCAGTGAAGCCATGAGGGGCACTCAGCCCCAGCATTTT
J gene: TRBJ2-7; D gene: NA; clone size: NA; V gene: TRBV13; CDR3 protein: CASSEGPYEQYF; CDR3 DNA: TGTGCCAGCAGTGAGGGTCCCTACGAGCAGTACTTC
J gene: TRBJ2-1; D gene: NA; clone size: NA; V gene: TRBV18; CDR3 protein: CASSPRDGTNNEQFF; CDR3 DNA: TGTGCCAGCTCACCAAGGGACGGAACAAACAATGAGCAGTTCTTC
J gene: TRBJ1-3; D gene: NA; clone size: NA; V gene: TRBV15; CDR3 protein: CATRERASSGNTIYF; CDR3 DNA: TGTGCCACCAGGGAGAGGGCCTCCTCTGGAAACACCATATATTTT
J gene: TRBJ1-2; D gene: TRBD1; clone size: NA; V gene: TRBV3-1/TRBV3-2; CDR3 protein: CASSQAAAGGYGYTF; CDR3 DNA: TGTGCCAGCAGCCAAGCGGCCGCAGGGGGTTATGGCTACACCTTC
J gene: TRBJ1-5; D gene: TRBD1; clone size: NA; V gene: TRBV19; CDR3 protein: CASTQLDRGDQPQHF; CDR3 DNA: TGTGCCAGTACCCAATTGGACAGGGGCGATCAGCCCCAGCATTTT
J gene: TRBJ2-7; D gene: NA; clone size: NA; V gene: TRBV30; CDR3 protein: CAWSFSGNYEQYF; CDR3 DNA: TGTGCCTGGAGTTTTTCGGGGAACTACGAGCAGTACTTC
J gene: TRBJ2-1; D gene: NA; clone size: NA; V gene: TRBV28; CDR3 protein: CASSPSGAAGYNEQFF; CDR3 DNA: TGTGCCAGCAGTCCCTCGGGGGCCGCGGGGTACAATGAGCAGTTCTTC
J gene: TRBJ2-7; D gene: NA; clone size: NA; V gene: TRBV19; CDR3 protein: CASSPAGVYEQYF; CDR3 DNA: TGTGCCAGTTCTCCGGCAGGGGTCTACGAGCAGTACTTC
J gene: TRBJ2-7; D gene: TRBD2; clone size: NA; V gene: TRBV7-3; CDR3 protein: CASSLTSGMGEQYF; CDR3 DNA: TGTGCCAGCAGCTTAACTAGCGGGATGGGCGAGCAGTACTTC
J gene: TRBJ1-2; D gene: NA; clone size: NA; V gene: TRBV12-3/TRBV12-4; CDR3 protein: CASSGGWDYGYTF; CDR3 DNA: TGTGCCAGCAGTGGAGGGTGGGACTATGGCTACACCTTC
J gene: TRBJ2-6; D gene: NA; clone size: NA; V gene: TRBV5-6; CDR3 protein: CASSFWTSLSVLTF; CDR3 DNA: TGTGCCAGCAGCTTTTGGACCTCCCTCTCCGTCCTGACTTTC
J gene: TRBJ2-7; D gene: NA; clone size: NA; V gene: TRBV7-9; CDR3 protein: CASSFRDGPRAYEQYF; CDR3 DNA: TGTGCCAGCAGCTTCAGGGACGGACCCCGGGCCTACGAGCAGTACTTC
J gene: TRBJ2-1; D gene: NA; clone size: NA; V gene: TRBV27; CDR3 protein: CASSTALANYFEQFF; CDR3 DNA: TGTGCCAGCAGCACGGCGCTAGCTAACTACTTTGAGCAGTTCTTC
J gene: TRBJ2-7; D gene: TRBD1; clone size: NA; V gene: TRBV6-6; CDR3 protein: CASSYLGQGAGEQYF; CDR3 DNA: TGTGCCAGCAGTTACCTTGGACAGGGGGCGGGGGAGCAGTACTTC
J gene: TRBJ2-7; D gene: TRBD1; clone size: once; V gene: TRBV12-5; CDR3 protein: CASGIGTDSYEQYF; CDR3 DNA: TGTGCTAGTGGTATCGGGACAGACTCCTACGAGCAGTACTTC
J gene: TRBJ1-1; D gene: TRBD1; clone size: NA; V gene: TRBV5-1; CDR3 protein: CASSLVTGGTEAFF; CDR3 DNA: TGCGCCAGCAGCTTGGTAACAGGGGGCACTGAAGCTTTCTTT
J gene: TRBJ2-3; D gene: NA; clone size: NA; V gene: TRBV19; CDR3 protein: CASSILSHTGTDTQYF; CDR3 DNA: TGTGCCAGTAGTATCCTCTCACACACGGGCACAGATACGCAGTATTTT
J gene: TRBJ1-2; D gene: NA; clone size: NA; V gene: TRBV7-2; CDR3 protein: CASSLGDVLYYGYTF; CDR3 DNA: TGTGCCAGCAGCTTAGGGGACGTTTTATACTATGGCTACACCTTC
J gene: TRBJ2-5; D gene: TRBD2; clone size: once; V gene: TRBV25-1; CDR3 protein: CASRGLAGDHETQYF; CDR3 DNA: TGTGCCAGCAGAGGACTAGCGGGAGACCACGAGACCCAGTACTTC
J gene: TRBJ1-1; D gene: TRBD1; clone size: NA; V gene: TRBV18; CDR3 protein: CASSPGTANTEAFF; CDR3 DNA: TGTGCCAGCTCACCGGGGACAGCGAACACTGAAGCTTTCTTT
J gene: TRBJ2-5; D gene: NA; clone size: NA; V gene: TRBV5-4; CDR3 protein: CASSLMGLAGSKETQYF; CDR3 DNA: TGTGCCAGCAGCTTGATGGGTCTAGCAGGTTCGAAAGAGACCCAGTACTTC
J gene: TRBJ2-5; D gene: NA; clone size: NA; V gene: TRBV5-6; CDR3 protein: CASSLALGQETQYF; CDR3 DNA: TGTGCCAGCAGCTTGGCCCTCGGACAAGAGACCCAGTACTTC
J gene: TRBJ1-4; D gene: NA; clone size: NA; V gene: TRBV19; CDR3 protein: CASSIPGTEKLFF; CDR3 DNA: TGTGCCAGTAGCATTCCCGGGACAGAAAAACTGTTTTTT
J gene: TRBJ2-7; D gene: NA; clone size: NA; V gene: TRBV5-4; CDR3 protein: CASSPGKRDYEQYF; CDR3 DNA: TGTGCCAGCAGCCCCGGGAAACGGGACTACGAGCAGTACTTC
J gene: TRBJ2-1; D gene: NA; clone size: NA; V gene: TRBV6-1; CDR3 protein: CASSPGLSEQFF; CDR3 DNA: TGTGCCAGCAGTCCGGGACTCAGTGAGCAGTTCTTC
J gene: TRBJ1-4; D gene: NA; clone size: NA; V gene: TRBV5-4; CDR3 protein: CASSREAKGEKLFF; CDR3 DNA: TGTGCCAGCAGCCGGGAAGCTAAAGGTGAAAAACTGTTTTTT
J gene: TRBJ2-7; D gene: NA; clone size: NA; V gene: TRBV19; CDR3 protein: CASSIRRAYAEQYF; CDR3 DNA: TGTGCCAGTAGTATTCGAAGGGCGTATGCGGAGCAGTACTTC